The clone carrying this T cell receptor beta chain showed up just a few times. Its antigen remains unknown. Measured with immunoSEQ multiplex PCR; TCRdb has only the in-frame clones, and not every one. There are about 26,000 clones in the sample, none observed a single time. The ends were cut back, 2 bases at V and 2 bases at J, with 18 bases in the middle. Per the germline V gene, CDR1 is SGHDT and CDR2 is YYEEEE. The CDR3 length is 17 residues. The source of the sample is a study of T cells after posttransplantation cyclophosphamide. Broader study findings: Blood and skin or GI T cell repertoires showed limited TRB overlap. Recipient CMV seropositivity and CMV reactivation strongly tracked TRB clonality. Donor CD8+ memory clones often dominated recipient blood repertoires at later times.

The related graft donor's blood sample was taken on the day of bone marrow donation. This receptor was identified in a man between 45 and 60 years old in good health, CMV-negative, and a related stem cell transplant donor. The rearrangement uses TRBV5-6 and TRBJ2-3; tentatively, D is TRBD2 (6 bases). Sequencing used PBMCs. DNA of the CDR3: TGTGCCAGCAGCTTTGCGGGGTACCGAGGGGTCACAGATACGCAGTATTTT. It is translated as CASSFAGYRGVTDTQYF.